This passage covers 17 T cell receptor beta chains from one sample sequenced in a study of glioma-infiltrating T cells after dendritic cell vaccination. Repertoires were generated with immunoSEQ multiplex PCR, while TCRdb's copy carries only in-frame clones and drops some. The sample contains tens of thousands of clones, roughly 90% of which appear only once. The source was blood, collected before dendritic cell vaccination. The source of these receptors is a human donor with glioblastoma.

This chain connects TRBV18 to TRBJ2-7; 10 bases match TRBD1. The V segment lost 5 bases and the J segment 5 bases; nucleotides outside the gene matches: 3. Per the germline V gene, CDR1 is KGHSH and CDR2 is LQKENI. The CDR3 is 13 residues long. The CDR3 here is CASSTGTGDEQYF. The CDR3 nucleotides are TGTGCCAGCTCAACCGGGACAGGGGACGAGCAGTACTTC.

This clone was detected only once. The CDR3 DNA follows: TGTGCCATCAGTGGGTCACAGGGGGAAGAGACCCAGTACTTC. Amino acid sequence: CAISGSQGEETQYF. This rearrangement joins TRBV10-3 to TRBJ2-5, with 8 bases identical to TRBD1. Per the germline V gene, CDR1 is ENHRY and CDR2 is SYGVKD. V shed 4 bases and J 3 bases; nucleotides not matched to a gene: 4. The CDR3 extends over 14 amino acids.

The chain joins TRBV30 to TRBJ1-1; weak D call: TRBD1 (6 bases). CDR3 size: 13 residues. Trimming pared 5 bases from V and 1 base from J, leaving 11 bases between. Germline values: CDR1 GTSNPN, CDR2 SVGIG (reference sequence). CDR3 protein: CAWGGARNTEAFF. CDR3 coding DNA: TGTGCCTGGGGGGGGGCCAGGAACACTGAAGCTTTCTTT.

The chain links TRBV4-1 to TRBJ2-4; 10 bases agree with TRBD2. V dropped 0 bases and J dropped 9; count of bases not matched to a gene: 5. Germline CDR1 is MGHRA and CDR2 is YSYEKL. The CDR3 runs to 15 residues. CDR3 bases: TGCGCCAGCAGCCAAGAGGGACTAGCGTCGGGCATTCAGTACTTC. Amino acids: CASSQEGLASGIQYF.

J is TRBJ2-3 and V is TRBV27, with D possibly matching TRBD2 (6 bases). The V gene lost 9 bases and the J gene lost 9 bases, with 16 bases spanning the gap. The CDR3 totals 12 residues. CDR1 and CDR2 (germline): MNHEY, SMNVEV (reference sequence). CDR3 sequence reads: CASYGGLGTQYF. As DNA, the CDR3 is TGTGCCAGTTACGGGGGACTTGGCACGCAGTATTTT.

This rearrangement joins TRBV9 to TRBJ1-1; a possible D gene is TRBD1 (5 bases). From germline, CDR1 is SGDLS and CDR2 YYNGEE. V dropped 2 bases and J dropped 3 bases, with 8 bases sitting between them. The CDR3 contains 13 residues. CDR3 amino acids: CASSVARDTEAFF. The CDR3 coding sequence is TGTGCCAGCAGCGTGGCCAGGGACACTGAAGCTTTCTTT.

V gene TRBV9 combines with J gene TRBJ1-5; D possibly corresponds to TRBD1 (5 bases). The CDR3 spans 15 residues. From germline, CDR1 is SGDLS and CDR2 YYNGEE. The V gene lost 0 bases and the J gene lost 5 bases, with 12 bases spanning the gap. CDR3 region: CASSVDPGKDQPQHF. In DNA form, the CDR3 reads TGTGCCAGCAGCGTAGACCCAGGGAAGGATCAGCCCCAGCATTTT.

CDR3 bases: TGTGCCATCAGTGAGTTACACCGCTATGGCTACACCTTC. Translated, it gives CAISELHRYGYTF. This chain connects TRBV10-3 to TRBJ1-2; unclear D gene. The CDR3 sequence is 13 residues long. The V end lost 1 base, the J end lost 4 bases, and 7 bases lay between the germline ends. CDR1 is ENHRY, CDR2 SYGVKD, per germline.

The genes are TRBV7-2 and TRBJ1-1, with D uncertain. Trimming pared 2 bases from V and 7 bases from J, leaving 5 bases between. CDR3 length: 11 amino acids. The V gene's germline CDR1 is SGHTA and CDR2 FQGNSA. The CDR3 DNA reads TGTGCCAGCAGCTTATACAGTGAAGCTTTCTTT. The encoded protein is CASSLYSEAFF. The full variable domain, its missing parts supplied by reference TRBV7-2 and TRBJ1-1, is GAGVSQSPSNKVTEKGKDVELRCDPISGHTALYWYRQSLGQGLEFLIYFQGNSAPDKSGLPSDRFSAERTGGSVSTLTIQRTQQEDSAVYLCASSLYSEAFFGQGTRLTVV.

This chain links TRBV11-2 with TRBJ2-3, with D possibly being TRBD1 (5 bases). Looked up from germline, CDR1 is SGHAT and CDR2 is FQNNGV. CDR3 length: 17 residues. Trimming left V 0 bases short and J 3 bases short, with 16 bases between. CDR3 nucleotide sequence: TGTGCCAGCAGCTTAGACGCGGCAGGGCTTCGGACAGATACGCAGTATTTT. Protein sequence: CASSLDAAGLRTDTQYF.

This chain uses TRBV19 with TRBJ1-4; the D is unclear. CDR1 is LNHDA and CDR2 is SQIVND in the germline V gene (reference sequence). The V gene lost 2 bases and the J gene lost 7 bases, with 11 bases spanning the gap. The CDR3 sequence is 14 residues long. The CDR3 DNA sequence: TGTGCCAGTAGTATAAGCGAGCCGAGTGAAAAACTGTTTTTT. It translates to CASSISEPSEKLFF.

The CDR3 loop is CASSGLAGETQYF. As DNA, the CDR3 is TGTGCCAGCAGTGGACTAGCGGGGGAGACCCAGTACTTC. J is TRBJ2-5 and V is TRBV9, with 12 positions matching TRBD2. The V gene's germline CDR1 is SGDLS and CDR2 YYNGEE. Unmatched junction bases numbered 1, after V lost 5 bases and J lost 5 bases. The CDR3 totals 13 residues.

The count of this clone is one. The chain combines TRBV10-3 with TRBJ2-1, with a possible D match to TRBD2 (6 bases). V was cut by 1 base and J by 5 bases, with 9 bases left in between. Germline V CDR1 and CDR2: ENHRY, SYGVKD. The CDR3 is 14 amino acids. The CDR3 here is CAISEFPGDNEQFF. The DNA of the CDR3 is TGTGCCATCAGTGAGTTTCCGGGAGACAATGAGCAGTTCTTC.

V usage is TRBV5-4 and J usage is TRBJ2-2; 9 nucleotides line up with TRBD2. The CDR3 extends over 15 amino acids. The V segment lost 2 bases and the J segment 6 bases; nucleotides outside the gene matches: 5. The germline V gene has CDR1 SGHNT and CDR2 YYREEE (reference sequence). The CDR3 loop reads CASSFPRGGAGELFF. The CDR3 DNA reads TGTGCCAGCAGCTTTCCGCGCGGGGGGGCCGGGGAGCTGTTTTTT.

The chain is built from TRBV5-1 and TRBJ1-1, with 12 bases identical to TRBD1. J gave up 1 base and V 4 bases, and 11 bases lay outside the gene matches. This CDR3 region has 18 residues. The germline V gene has CDR1 SGHRS and CDR2 YFSETQ. In nucleotides, the CDR3 is TGCGCCAGCAGCGTGGGACAGGGGGCGTTGTGGGGGAACACTGAAGCTTTCTTT. This gives the protein CASSVGQGALWGNTEAFF.

The chain recombines TRBV16 with TRBJ1-3; tentative D call: TRBD1 (6 bases). V was shortened by 5 bases and J by 4 bases, with 9 bases between the two germline ends. Per the germline V gene, CDR1 is KGHSY and CDR2 is FQNENV. The CDR3 loop spans 13 amino acids. Here the CDR3 DNA reads TGTGCCAGCAGCTTGGACAGCGGAAACACCATATATTTT. Amino acids: CASSLDSGNTIYF. Based on the CDR3 plus reference TRBV16 and TRBJ1-3, the full variable domain is GEEVAQTPKHLVRGEGQKAKLYCAPIKGHSYVFWYQQVLKNEFKFLISFQNENVFDETGMPKERFSAKCLPNSPCSLEIQATKLEDSAVYFCASSLDSGNTIYFGEGSWLTVV.

This chain connects TRBV5-4 to TRBJ1-6, with TRBD1 matching 11 bases. Per the germline V gene, CDR1 is SGHNT and CDR2 is YYREEE (reference sequence). The CDR3 consists of 16 residues. The V and J ends lost 4 bases and 6 bases, in that order; junction bases with no gene match: 6. The CDR3 DNA is TGTGCCAGCAGCACGTGGACAGGGGGCGTTAATTCACCCCTCCACTTT. Translation: CASSTWTGGVNSPLHF.